What follows is one T cell receptor (beta chain) and its context. Its target is unknown. No progression to ophthalmopathy during 18 months of follow-up defined stable disease. PBMCs were sourced from 9 to 10 ml fresh peripheral blood. What was amplified from RNA transcripts were TCR beta CDR3 regions. First-round RT-PCR of the TCR CDR3 relied on the HTBI primer set. TCRdb re-derived calls from the multiplex PCR reads in MiXCR, one entry per CDR3 protein. The top ten clones hold approximately 14% of a sample with some 440,000 distinct CDR3 sequences, 15% to 19% of them seen once. These data come from a study of T cells in Graves' hyperthyroidism and ophthalmopathy. General study results and limits: The model identified upcoming ophthalmopathy a median approximately six months ahead of onset. In the analysis, a 13 V-J model separated ophthalmopathy from stable hyperthyroidism.

The sequencing sample was made of blood. The TCR originated in a woman aged 18-35 years with Graves' hyperthyroidism.

CDR3 DNA sequence: TGTGCCAGCAGCCTCTCGGGACTAGCGGGAGGTGGGGCCAACGTCCTGACTTTC. Translated, it gives CASSLSGLAGGGANVLTF. The rearrangement joins TRBV3-1 to TRBJ2-6; TRBD2 matches at 15 bases. Germline CDR1 LGHDT, CDR2 YNNKEL (reference sequence). With V trimmed by 4 bases and J by 3 bases, 4 bases remained unmatched. CDR3 length: 18 residues.